This TCR beta chain was observed in a study of blood T cell repertoires in COVID-19. Study overall: From the United States, Italy and Spain came samples of acute and convalescent COVID-19.

The CDR3 loop spans 15 amino acids. The V end lost 3 bases, the J end lost 1 base, and 12 bases lay between the germline ends. Germline lookup yields CDR1 LNHDA and CDR2 SQIVND (reference sequence). The method was immunoSEQ multiplex PCR; TCRdb's version includes in-frame clones alone and lacks a portion of them. The data contain about 44,000 clones, around 90% of them singletons. Sequencing input: peripheral blood. The V call is TRBV19, the J call TRBJ1-1; tentatively, D is TRBD1 (5 bases). The clonotype originates from an elderly woman in a cohort sampled during active or convalescent COVID-19. CDR3 nucleotide sequence: TGTGCCAGTAGTATTATGTATAGGGGGAACACTGAAGCTTTCTTT. It is translated as CASSIMYRGNTEAFF.